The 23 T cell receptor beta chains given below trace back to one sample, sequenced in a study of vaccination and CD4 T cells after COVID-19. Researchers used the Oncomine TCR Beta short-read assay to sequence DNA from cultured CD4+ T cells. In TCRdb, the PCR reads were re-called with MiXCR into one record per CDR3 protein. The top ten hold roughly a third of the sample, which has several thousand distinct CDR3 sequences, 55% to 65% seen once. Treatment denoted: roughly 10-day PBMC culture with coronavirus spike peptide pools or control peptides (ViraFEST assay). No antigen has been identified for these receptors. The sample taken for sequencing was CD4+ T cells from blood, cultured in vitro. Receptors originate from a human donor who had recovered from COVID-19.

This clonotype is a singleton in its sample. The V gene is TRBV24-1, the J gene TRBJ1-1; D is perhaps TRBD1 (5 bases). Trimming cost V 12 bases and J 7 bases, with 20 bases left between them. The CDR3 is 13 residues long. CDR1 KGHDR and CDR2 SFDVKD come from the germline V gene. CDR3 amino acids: CALHSNRGVEAFF. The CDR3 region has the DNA TGTGCCTTACACTCCAACCGGGGGGTTGAAGCTTTCTTT.

CDR3 DNA sequence: TGTGCCAGCAGTTACTCGGACAACTATGGCTACACCTTC. This translates into CASSYSDNYGYTF. The chain carries TRBV6-5 and TRBJ1-2; no firm D call. Looked up from germline, CDR1 is MNHEY and CDR2 is SVGAGI. Trimming removed 0 bases at V and 2 bases at J, with 4 bases between. CDR3 length: 13 amino acids.

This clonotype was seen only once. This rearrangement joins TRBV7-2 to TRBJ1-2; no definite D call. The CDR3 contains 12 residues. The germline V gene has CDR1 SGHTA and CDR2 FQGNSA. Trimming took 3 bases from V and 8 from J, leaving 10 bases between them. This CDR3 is CASSFQATGYTF. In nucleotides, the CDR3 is TGTGCCAGCAGCTTTCAGGCCACGGGCTACACCTTC.

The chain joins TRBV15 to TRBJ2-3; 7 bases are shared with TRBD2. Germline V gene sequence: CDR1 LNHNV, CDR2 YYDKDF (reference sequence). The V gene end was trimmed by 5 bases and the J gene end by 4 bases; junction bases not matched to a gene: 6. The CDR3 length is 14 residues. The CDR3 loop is CATSGRARADTQYF. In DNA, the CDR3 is TGTGCCACCAGCGGGAGGGCACGGGCAGATACGCAGTATTTT. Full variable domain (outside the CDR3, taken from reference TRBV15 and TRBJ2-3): DAMVIQNPRYQVTQFGKPVTLSCSQTLNHNVMYWYQQKSSQAPKLLFHYYDKDFNNEADTPDNFQSRRPNTSFCFLDIRSPGLGDTAMYLCATSGRARADTQYFGPGTRLTVL.

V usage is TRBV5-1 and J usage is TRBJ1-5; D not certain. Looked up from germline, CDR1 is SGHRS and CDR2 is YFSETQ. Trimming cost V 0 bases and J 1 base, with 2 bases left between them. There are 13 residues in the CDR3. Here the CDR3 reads CASSLGSNQPQHF. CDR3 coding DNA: TGCGCCAGCAGCTTGGGCAGCAATCAGCCCCAGCATTTT.

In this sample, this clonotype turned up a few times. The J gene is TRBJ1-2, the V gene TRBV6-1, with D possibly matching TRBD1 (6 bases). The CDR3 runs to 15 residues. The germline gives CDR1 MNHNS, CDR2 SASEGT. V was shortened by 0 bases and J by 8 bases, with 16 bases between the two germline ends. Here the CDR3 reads CASSEAATGRRGYTF. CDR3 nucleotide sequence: TGTGCCAGCAGTGAAGCTGCGACAGGCCGACGGGGCTACACCTTC.

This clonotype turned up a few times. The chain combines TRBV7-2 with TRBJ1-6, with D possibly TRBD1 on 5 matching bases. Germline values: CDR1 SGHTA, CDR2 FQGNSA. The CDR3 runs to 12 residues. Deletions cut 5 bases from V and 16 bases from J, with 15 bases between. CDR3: CASSGRWGFLHF. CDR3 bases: TGTGCCAGCAGCGGCCGGTGGGGCTTTCTCCACTTT.

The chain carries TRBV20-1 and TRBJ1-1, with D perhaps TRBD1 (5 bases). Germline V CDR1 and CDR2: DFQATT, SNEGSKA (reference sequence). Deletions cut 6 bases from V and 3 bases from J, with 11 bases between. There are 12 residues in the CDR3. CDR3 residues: CSAAQGYTEAFF. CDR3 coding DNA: TGCAGTGCGGCCCAGGGTTACACTGAAGCTTTCTTT.

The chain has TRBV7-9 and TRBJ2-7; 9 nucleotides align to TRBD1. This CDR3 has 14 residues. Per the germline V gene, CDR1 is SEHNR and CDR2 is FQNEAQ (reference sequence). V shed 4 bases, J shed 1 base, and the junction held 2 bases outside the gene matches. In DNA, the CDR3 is TGTGCCAGCAGCTCGGGACAGGGATCCTACGAGCAGTACTTC. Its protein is CASSSGQGSYEQYF.

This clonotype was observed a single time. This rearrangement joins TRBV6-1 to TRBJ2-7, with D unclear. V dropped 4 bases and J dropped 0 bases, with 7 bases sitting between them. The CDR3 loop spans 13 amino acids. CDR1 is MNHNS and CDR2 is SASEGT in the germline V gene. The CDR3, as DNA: TGTGCCAGCAGTGTGACTGACTCCTACGAGCAGTACTTC. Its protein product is CASSVTDSYEQYF.

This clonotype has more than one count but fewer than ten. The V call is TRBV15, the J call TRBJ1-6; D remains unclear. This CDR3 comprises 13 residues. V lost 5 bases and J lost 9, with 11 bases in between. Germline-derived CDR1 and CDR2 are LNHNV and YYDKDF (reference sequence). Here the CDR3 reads CATSALPPSPLHF. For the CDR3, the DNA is TGTGCCACCAGCGCGCTCCCCCCTTCACCCCTCCACTTT.

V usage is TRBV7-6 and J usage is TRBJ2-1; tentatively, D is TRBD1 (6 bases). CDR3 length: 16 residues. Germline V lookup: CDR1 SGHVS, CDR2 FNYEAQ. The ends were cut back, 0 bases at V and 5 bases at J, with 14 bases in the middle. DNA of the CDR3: TGTGCCAGCAGCTTAGCTTCAGGACAGATCGACAATGAGCAGTTCTTC. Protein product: CASSLASGQIDNEQFF.

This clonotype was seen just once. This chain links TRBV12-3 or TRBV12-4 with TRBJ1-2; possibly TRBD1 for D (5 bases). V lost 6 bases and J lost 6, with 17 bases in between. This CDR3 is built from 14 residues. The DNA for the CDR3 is TGTGCCAGCAGCCTCGGGCGGTGGGGGAATGGCTACACCTTC. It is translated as CASSLGRWGNGYTF.

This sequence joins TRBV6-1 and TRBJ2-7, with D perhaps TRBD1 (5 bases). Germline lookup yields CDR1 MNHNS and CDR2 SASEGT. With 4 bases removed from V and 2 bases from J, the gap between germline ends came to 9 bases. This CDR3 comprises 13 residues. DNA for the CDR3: TGTGCCAGCAGTGGACCCAGGGCCTACGAGCAGTACTTC. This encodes CASSGPRAYEQYF.

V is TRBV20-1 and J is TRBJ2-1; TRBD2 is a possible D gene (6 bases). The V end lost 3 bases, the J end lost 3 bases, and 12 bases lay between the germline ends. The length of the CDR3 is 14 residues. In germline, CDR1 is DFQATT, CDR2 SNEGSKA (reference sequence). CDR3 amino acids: CSARTRSLYNEQFF. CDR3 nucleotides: TGCAGTGCTAGGACTAGATCCCTCTACAATGAGCAGTTCTTC.

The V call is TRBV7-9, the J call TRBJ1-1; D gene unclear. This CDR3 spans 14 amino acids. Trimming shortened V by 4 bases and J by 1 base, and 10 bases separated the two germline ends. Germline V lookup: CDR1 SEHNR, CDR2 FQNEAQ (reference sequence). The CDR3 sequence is CASSSATANTEAFF. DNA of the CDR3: TGTGCCAGCAGCTCCGCGACCGCGAACACTGAAGCTTTCTTT.

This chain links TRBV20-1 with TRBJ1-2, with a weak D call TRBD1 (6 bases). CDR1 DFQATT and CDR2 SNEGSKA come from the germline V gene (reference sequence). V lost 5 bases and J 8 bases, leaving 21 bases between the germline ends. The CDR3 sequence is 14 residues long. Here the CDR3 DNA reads TGCAGTGCTGCCCCGGGACACCTCTCGTTCGGCTACACCTTC. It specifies CSAAPGHLSFGYTF.

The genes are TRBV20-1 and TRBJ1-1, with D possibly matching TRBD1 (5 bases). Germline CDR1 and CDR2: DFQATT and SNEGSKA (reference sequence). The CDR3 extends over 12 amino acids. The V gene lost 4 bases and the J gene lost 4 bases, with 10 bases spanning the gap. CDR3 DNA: TGCAGTGCTACCCCCCAGGGCACTGAAGCTTTCTTT. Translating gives CSATPQGTEAFF.

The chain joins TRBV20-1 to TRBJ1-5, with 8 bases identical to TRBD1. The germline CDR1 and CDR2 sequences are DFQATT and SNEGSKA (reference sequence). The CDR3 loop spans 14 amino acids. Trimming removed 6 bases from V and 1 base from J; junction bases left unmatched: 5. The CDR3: CSAATGGSNQPQHF. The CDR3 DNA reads TGCAGTGCAGCAACAGGGGGGAGCAATCAGCCCCAGCATTTT.

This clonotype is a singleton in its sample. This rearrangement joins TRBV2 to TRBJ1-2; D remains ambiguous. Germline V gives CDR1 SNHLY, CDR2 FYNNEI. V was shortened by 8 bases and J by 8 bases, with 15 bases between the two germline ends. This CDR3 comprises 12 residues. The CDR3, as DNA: TGTGCCAGCGGGGATTCAGGTAGCGGCTACACCTTC. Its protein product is CASGDSGSGYTF.

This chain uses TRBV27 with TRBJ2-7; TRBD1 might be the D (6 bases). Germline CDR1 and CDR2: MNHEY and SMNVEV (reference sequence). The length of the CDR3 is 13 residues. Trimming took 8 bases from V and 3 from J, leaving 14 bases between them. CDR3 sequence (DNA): TGTGCCAGCTGGGCAGGGGCAGGCTACGAGCAGTACTTC. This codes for CASWAGAGYEQYF.

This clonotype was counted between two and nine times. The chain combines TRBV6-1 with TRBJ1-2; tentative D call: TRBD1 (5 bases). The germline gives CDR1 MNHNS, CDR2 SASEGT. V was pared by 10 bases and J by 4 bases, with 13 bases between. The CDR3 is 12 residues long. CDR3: CATTYQGYGYTF. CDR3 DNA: TGTGCCACCACCTACCAGGGCTATGGCTACACCTTC.

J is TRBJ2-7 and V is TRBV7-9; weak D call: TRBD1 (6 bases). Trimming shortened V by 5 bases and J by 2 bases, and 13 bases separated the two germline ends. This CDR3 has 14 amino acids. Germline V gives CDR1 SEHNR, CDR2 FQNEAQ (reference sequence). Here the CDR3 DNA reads TGTGCCAGCAGCACACAGGGTCGTCCCTACGAGCAGTACTTC. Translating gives CASSTQGRPYEQYF.